These 25 T cell receptor beta chains share one sample of origin, sequenced in a study of shared clonotypes between healthy human individuals. Method: immunoSEQ multiplex PCR; TCRdb's copy keeps in-frame clones and lacks some. The sample gives 2 million to 3 million clones, roughly 92% of which show up once; roughly 0.15% is in the top ten. Sequenced: naive CD4+ T cells sorted from blood. Regarding subset: CD45RA+ positively selected. Every receptor here comes from a man younger than 35 in good health.

The chain couples TRBV6-6 to TRBJ1-4, with 7 bases fitting TRBD1. The CDR3 totals 15 residues. The V and J ends lost 2 bases and 8 bases, in that order; junction bases with no gene match: 8. Germline CDR1 reads MNHNY; CDR2 reads SVGAGI (reference sequence). This CDR3 is CASSYLAGGGEKLFF. The DNA for the CDR3 is TGTGCCAGCAGTTACCTGGCAGGGGGGGGAGAAAAACTGTTTTTT.

The CDR3 bases are TGTGCCAGCAGCTTGCAGGCAGGGATGTACTTC. Translated, it gives CASSLQAGMYF. The chain is built from TRBV5-5 and TRBJ2-5; perhaps TRBD1 as D (5 bases). Trimming cost V 1 base and J 13 bases, with 11 bases left between them. This CDR3 has 11 residues. Germline CDR1 SGHKS, CDR2 YYEKEE (reference sequence).

As concerns this clone: Other DNA sequences in the same sample also yield this CDR3. The CDR3 here is CASSYLTGELFF. The CDR3 DNA is TGTGCCAGCAGTTACTTGACCGGGGAGCTGTTTTTT. The chain couples TRBV6-5 to TRBJ2-2, with D uncertain. V was trimmed by 1 base and J by 5 bases, leaving 2 bases between them. Germline CDR1 and CDR2: MNHEY and SVGAGI. The CDR3 totals 12 residues.

This clone was observed a few times. The chain carries TRBV23-1 and TRBJ1-6; D is unclear. Being an ORF, TRBV23-1 has a function that is uncertain. The CDR3 sequence is 10 residues long. Trimming removed 4 bases from V and 14 bases from J, with 6 bases in between. The CDR3 nucleotides read TGCGCCAGCAGTCCCCCCACCCTCCACTTT. It codes for CASSPPTLHF.

V usage is TRBV5-4 and J usage is TRBJ2-3, with TRBD1 as a possible D gene (6 bases). Germline V lookup: CDR1 SGHNT, CDR2 YYREEE (reference sequence). There are 14 residues in the CDR3. V was pared by 4 bases and J by 6 bases, with 15 bases between. CDR3 DNA sequence: TGTGCCAGCAGCGACCCAGGGGCGGCGGATACGCAGTATTTT. It codes for CASSDPGAADTQYF.

The CDR3 DNA reads as TGTGCCAGCAGCATACGCGCCGGGACAAACTCCGAGTTCTTC. Its protein is CASSIRAGTNSEFF. The genes are TRBV2 and TRBJ2-1; possibly TRBD1 for D (6 bases). CDR3 size: 14 residues. With 6 bases removed from V and 14 bases from J, the gap between germline ends came to 23 bases. Per germline, CDR1 SNHLY and CDR2 FYNNEI.

V is TRBV5-1 and J is TRBJ1-1; 7 nucleotides agree with TRBD1. The germline V gene has CDR1 SGHRS and CDR2 YFSETQ. The trim removed 2 bases at V and 2 bases at J, leaving 9 bases unmatched. This CDR3 contains 16 residues. The CDR3 loop is CASSLTRDSLNTEAFF. As DNA, the CDR3 is TGCGCCAGCAGCTTAACCCGGGACAGTCTCAACACTGAAGCTTTCTTT.

About this clone itself: Other DNA variants within this sample encode the same CDR3. The V and J genes are TRBV6-1 and TRBJ1-2, with D uncertain. Germline-derived CDR1 and CDR2 are MNHNS and SASEGT. This CDR3 region has 12 residues. Trimming took 8 bases from V and 0 from J, leaving 7 bases between them. This CDR3 is CASSGTNYGYTF. The CDR3 bases are TGTGCCAGCTCAGGTACTAACTATGGCTACACCTTC.

The V call is TRBV29-1, the J call TRBJ2-2; D might be TRBD1 (5 bases). CDR1 is SQVTM and CDR2 is ANQGSEA in the germline V gene. The CDR3 has 14 amino acids. V dropped 7 bases and J dropped 2 bases, with 14 bases sitting between them. The DNA of the CDR3 is TGCAGCGCCTCCGGCCAGGGAAACACCGGGGAGCTGTTTTTT. Its protein is CSASGQGNTGELFF.

On this clone: Other DNA sequences within the sample encode an identical CDR3. The rearrangement links TRBV29-1 to TRBJ1-2, with 9 bases identical to TRBD1. V shed 4 bases, J shed 2 bases, and the junction held 2 bases outside the gene matches. Germline CDR1 is SQVTM and CDR2 is ANQGSEA. This CDR3 comprises 13 residues. CDR3 amino acids: CSVGGQGNYGYTF. The CDR3 bases are TGCAGCGTTGGCGGACAGGGGAACTATGGCTACACCTTC.

The J gene is TRBJ2-7, the V gene TRBV21-1. TRBV21-1 is labeled a pseudogene. This CDR3 region has 9 residues. The CDR3 bases are TGTGCCATACGCCACGAGCAGTACTTC. Its translation: CAIRHEQYF.

The genes are TRBV18 and TRBJ2-2; no firm D call. Trimming pared 3 bases from V and 7 bases from J, leaving 12 bases between. CDR3 length equals 14 residues. Germline V gene lookup returns CDR1 KGHSH and CDR2 LQKENI. DNA for the CDR3: TGTGCCAGCTCACCCCCCGCGACGTACGGGGAGCTGTTTTTT. It codes for CASSPPATYGELFF.

This chain joins TRBV18 and TRBJ2-1; TRBD2 matches at 7 bases. Germline-derived CDR1 and CDR2 are KGHSH and LQKENI. The V and J ends lost 3 bases and 9 bases, in that order; junction bases with no gene match: 8. The CDR3 sequence is 14 residues long. CDR3 nucleotides: TGTGCCAGCTCACCCCCTAGCGGCGGCGGTGAGCAGTTCTTC. Encoded protein: CASSPPSGGGEQFF.

The V call is TRBV7-2, the J call TRBJ1-2, with D uncertain. V lost 5 bases and J lost 4, with 20 bases in between. The germline V gene encodes CDR1 SGHTA and CDR2 FQGNSA. The CDR3 covers 16 residues. CDR3 loop: CASSAPSGVAFYGYTF. In DNA, the CDR3 is TGTGCCAGCAGCGCCCCTTCCGGGGTAGCCTTCTATGGCTACACCTTC. Filled out from reference TRBV7-2 and TRBJ1-2, the complete variable domain reads GAGVSQSPSNKVTEKGKDVELRCDPISGHTALYWYRQSLGQGLEFLIYFQGNSAPDKSGLPSDRFSAERTGGSVSTLTIQRTQQEDSAVYLCASSAPSGVAFYGYTFGSGTRLTVV.

The chain is built from TRBV6-5 and TRBJ2-7; TRBD1 aligns across 9 bases. CDR1 and CDR2 from the germline V gene are MNHEY and SVGAGI. The CDR3 extends over 13 amino acids. J was trimmed by 7 bases and V by 6 bases; bases with no gene match: 7. Here the CDR3 DNA reads TGTGCCAGCAGGCTAGGACAGGGGAGAGAGCAGTACTTC. This sequence encodes CASRLGQGREQYF.

The V gene is TRBV6-1, the J gene TRBJ1-1, with TRBD1 matching 8 bases. Germline CDR1 reads MNHNS; CDR2 reads SASEGT. This CDR3 region has 14 residues. V shed 6 bases and J 1 base; nucleotides not matched to a gene: 4. Here the CDR3 DNA reads TGTGCCAGCAGCGAGGGACAGGAGAACACTGAAGCTTTCTTT. Amino acid sequence: CASSEGQENTEAFF.

The V call is TRBV13, the J call TRBJ2-7, with a weak D call TRBD2 (5 bases). Germline V gene data show CDR1 as PRHDT and CDR2 as FYEKMQ (reference sequence). CDR3 length equals 15 residues. V was clipped by 2 bases and J by 3 bases, with 14 bases between them. This CDR3 is CASSLRRGRDYEQYF. The CDR3 region has the DNA TGTGCCAGCAGCTTACGCCGGGGAAGGGACTACGAGCAGTACTTC. Complete variable domain (other parts from reference TRBV13 and TRBJ2-7): AAGVIQSPRHLIKEKRETATLKCYPIPRHDTVYWYQQGPGQDPQFLISFYEKMQSDKGSIPDRFSAQQFSDYHSELNMSSLELGDSALYFCASSLRRGRDYEQYFGPGTRLTVT.

This clone was observed a handful of times. The chain carries TRBV6-5 and TRBJ2-7, with D hard to call. Germline V CDR1 and CDR2: MNHEY, SVGAGI. The CDR3 is 13 residues long. Trimming took off 7 bases at V and 0 bases at J, with 10 bases between the two ends. The CDR3 sequence is CASISPSSYEQYF. The CDR3 nucleotides are TGTGCCAGCATCTCGCCTAGCTCCTACGAGCAGTACTTC.

The chain couples TRBV11-2 to TRBJ2-7; TRBD1 is a possible D gene (6 bases). Trimming removed 4 bases at V and 2 bases at J, with 12 bases between. Germline values: CDR1 SGHAT, CDR2 FQNNGV. The CDR3 loop spans 14 amino acids. CDR3 amino acids: CASSSPGQPYEQYF. The DNA of the CDR3 is TGTGCCAGCAGCTCCCCGGGACAACCCTACGAGCAGTACTTC.

V gene TRBV6-5 combines with J gene TRBJ2-6; D unclear. V lost 6 bases and J lost 0, with 6 bases in between. The CDR3 is made up of 14 amino acids. Per the germline V gene, CDR1 is MNHEY and CDR2 is SVGAGI. This CDR3 is CASRRNSGANVLTF. For the CDR3, the DNA is TGTGCCAGCAGAAGGAACTCTGGGGCCAACGTCCTGACTTTC.

This chain joins TRBV7-9 and TRBJ1-1; TRBD1 is a possible D gene (5 bases). Trimming stripped 6 bases from V and 5 bases from J, with 7 bases between. Germline loops: CDR1 SEHNR, CDR2 FQNEAQ (reference sequence). The length of the CDR3 is 11 residues. The CDR3 nucleotides are TGTGCCAGCAGGGGGGATACTGAAGCTTTCTTT. Its translation is CASRGDTEAFF.

The rearrangement joins TRBV7-2 to TRBJ1-2, with D possibly matching TRBD1 (5 bases). CDR1 is SGHTA and CDR2 is FQGNSA in the germline V gene. Trimming shortened V by 5 bases and J by 2 bases, and 9 bases separated the two germline ends. This CDR3 has 13 residues. CDR3 DNA sequence: TGTGCCAGCAGCCTCGGGACCAACTATGGCTACACCTTC. It translates to CASSLGTNYGYTF.

The chain uses TRBV19 and TRBJ1-2; TRBD1 is a possible D gene (5 bases). The CDR3 is 16 residues long. The germline gives CDR1 LNHDA, CDR2 SQIVND (reference sequence). The V and J ends lost 0 bases and 4 bases respectively, with 15 bases between them. DNA of the CDR3: TGTGCCAGTAGTATAGAACAGGCGACCGCCTCCTATGGCTACACCTTC. Translating gives CASSIEQATASYGYTF.

The rearrangement links TRBV7-2 to TRBJ2-7, with D possibly called TRBD1 or TRBD2 (5 bases each). This CDR3 has 14 residues. Trimming stripped 6 bases from V and 3 bases from J, with 15 bases between. Looked up from germline, CDR1 is SGHTA and CDR2 is FQGNSA. The CDR3 loop reads CASRSPGRSYEQYF. Written as DNA, the CDR3 is TGTGCCAGCAGGTCTCCGGGACGGAGCTACGAGCAGTACTTC. The full variable domain, with the rest looked up from reference TRBV7-2 and TRBJ2-7, is GAGVSQSPSNKVTEKGKDVELRCDPISGHTALYWYRQSLGQGLEFLIYFQGNSAPDKSGLPSDRFSAERTGGSVSTLTIQRTQQEDSAVYLCASRSPGRSYEQYFGPGTRLTVT.

This clone is a singleton in its sample. This sample includes further DNA sequences coding for the same CDR3. The V gene is TRBV10-3, the J gene TRBJ2-2; D call uncertain. Germline V gene lookup returns CDR1 ENHRY and CDR2 SYGVKD. V was clipped by 0 bases and J by 0 bases, with 2 bases between them. The CDR3 runs to 14 residues. CDR3 bases: TGTGCCATCAGTGAGTCAGCGAACACCGGGGAGCTGTTTTTT. Amino acids: CAISESANTGELFF.